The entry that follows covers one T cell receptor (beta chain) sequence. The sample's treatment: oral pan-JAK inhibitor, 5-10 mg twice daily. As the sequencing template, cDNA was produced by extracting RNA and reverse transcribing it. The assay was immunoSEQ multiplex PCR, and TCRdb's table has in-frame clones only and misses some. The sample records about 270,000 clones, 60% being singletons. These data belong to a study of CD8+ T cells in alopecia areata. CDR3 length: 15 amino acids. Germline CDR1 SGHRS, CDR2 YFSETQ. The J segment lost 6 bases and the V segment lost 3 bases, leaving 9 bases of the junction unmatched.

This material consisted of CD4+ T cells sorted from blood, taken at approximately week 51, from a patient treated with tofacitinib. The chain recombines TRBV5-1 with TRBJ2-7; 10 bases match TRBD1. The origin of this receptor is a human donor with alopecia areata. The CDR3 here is CASSWRPGQGIEQYF. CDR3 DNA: TGCGCCAGCAGCTGGCGGCCGGGACAGGGGATCGAGCAGTACTTC.